Listed below are T cell receptor beta chains from one sample, sequenced in a study of blood T cell repertoires in COVID-19. Clones were read by immunoSEQ multiplex PCR, and TCRdb kept only the in-frame ones, dropping some. The sample has 310,000 or so clones; approximately 90% are singletons. Input material: peripheral blood. The receptors here all came from a woman between 45 and 65 years old who had recovered from COVID-19. Each CDR3 is given with its conserved first and last residue. The D gene is left open where the match is weak. Part of the rows lack a size; the others show once, few, many or a class for expanded clones.

j_gene: TRBJ1-2; v_gene: TRBV29-1; abundance: .; d_gene: .; CDR3aa: CSAILGGRASIDGYTF; CDR3nt: TGCAGCGCCATTTTGGGGGGAAGAGCCAGTATAGATGGCTACACCTTC
j_gene: TRBJ2-5; v_gene: TRBV6-2/TRBV6-3; abundance: .; d_gene: TRBD2; CDR3aa: CASSLRTSVQETQYF; CDR3nt: TGTGCCAGCAGCCTGAGGACTAGCGTGCAAGAGACCCAGTACTTC
j_gene: TRBJ2-1; v_gene: TRBV9; abundance: .; d_gene: TRBD2; CDR3aa: CASSVQGATSGKQRGQFF; CDR3nt: TGTGCCAGCAGCGTACAGGGGGCAACTAGCGGGAAACAACGGGGGCAGTTCTTC
j_gene: TRBJ1-1; v_gene: TRBV10-3; abundance: .; d_gene: TRBD1; CDR3aa: CAISDPGTGNTEAFF; CDR3nt: TGTGCCATCAGTGACCCCGGGACAGGGAACACTGAAGCTTTCTTT
j_gene: TRBJ1-5; v_gene: TRBV19; abundance: .; d_gene: .; CDR3aa: CASSRYRERGNQPQHF; CDR3nt: TGTGCCAGTAGTAGATACAGGGAAAGGGGCAATCAGCCCCAGCATTTT
j_gene: TRBJ2-7; v_gene: TRBV18; abundance: .; d_gene: .; CDR3aa: CASSPELRAPEQYF; CDR3nt: TGTGCCAGCTCACCAGAGCTGCGGGCCCCCGAGCAGTACTTC
j_gene: TRBJ1-2; v_gene: TRBV5-8; abundance: .; d_gene: .; CDR3aa: CASSSGQLGDYGYTF; CDR3nt: TGTGCCAGCAGCTCTGGACAGCTTGGCGACTATGGCTACACCTTC
j_gene: TRBJ2-1; v_gene: TRBV9; abundance: .; d_gene: .; CDR3aa: CASSVTDSSYNEQFF; CDR3nt: TGTGCCAGCAGCGTAACGGACAGTTCCTACAATGAGCAGTTCTTC
j_gene: TRBJ1-2; v_gene: TRBV19; abundance: once; d_gene: TRBD1; CDR3aa: CASSWGQGQGGYTF; CDR3nt: TGTGCCAGTAGTTGGGGACAGGGGCAGGGTGGCTACACCTTC
j_gene: TRBJ1-5; v_gene: TRBV2; abundance: .; d_gene: .; CDR3aa: CASSGGRGDNRPQHF; CDR3nt: TGTGCCAGCAGTGGCGGCAGGGGTGATAATCGGCCCCAGCATTTT